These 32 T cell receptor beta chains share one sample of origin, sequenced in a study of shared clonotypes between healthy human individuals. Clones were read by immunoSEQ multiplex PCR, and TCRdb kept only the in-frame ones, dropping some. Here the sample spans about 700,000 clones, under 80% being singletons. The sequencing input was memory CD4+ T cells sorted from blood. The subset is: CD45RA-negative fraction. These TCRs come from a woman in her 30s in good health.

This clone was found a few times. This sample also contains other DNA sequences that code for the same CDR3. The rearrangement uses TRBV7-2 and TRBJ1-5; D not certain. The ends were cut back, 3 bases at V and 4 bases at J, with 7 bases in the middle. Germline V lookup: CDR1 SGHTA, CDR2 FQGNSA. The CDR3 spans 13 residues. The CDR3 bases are TGTGCCAGCAGCTTCTACCTGAATCAGCCCCAGCATTTT. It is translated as CASSFYLNQPQHF.

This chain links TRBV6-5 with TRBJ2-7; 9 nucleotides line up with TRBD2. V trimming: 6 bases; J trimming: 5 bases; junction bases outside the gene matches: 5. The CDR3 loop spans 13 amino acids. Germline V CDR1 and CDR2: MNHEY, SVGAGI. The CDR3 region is CASRLAGRDEQYF. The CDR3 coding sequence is TGTGCCAGCAGGCTAGCGGGACGCGACGAGCAGTACTTC.

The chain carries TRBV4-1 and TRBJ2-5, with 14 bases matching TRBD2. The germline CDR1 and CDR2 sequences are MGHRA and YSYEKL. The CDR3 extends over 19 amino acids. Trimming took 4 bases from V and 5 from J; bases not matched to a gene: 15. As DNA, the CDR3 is TGCGCCAGCAGCCTTTCCGACATATTTAGGACTAGCGGGAGGGAGACCCAGTACTTC. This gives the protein CASSLSDIFRTSGRETQYF.

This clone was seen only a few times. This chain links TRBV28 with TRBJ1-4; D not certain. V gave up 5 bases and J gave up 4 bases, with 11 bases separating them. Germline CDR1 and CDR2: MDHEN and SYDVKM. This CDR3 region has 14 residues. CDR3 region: CASSGWAVNEKLFF. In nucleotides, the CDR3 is TGTGCCAGCAGTGGGTGGGCCGTTAATGAAAAACTGTTTTTT.

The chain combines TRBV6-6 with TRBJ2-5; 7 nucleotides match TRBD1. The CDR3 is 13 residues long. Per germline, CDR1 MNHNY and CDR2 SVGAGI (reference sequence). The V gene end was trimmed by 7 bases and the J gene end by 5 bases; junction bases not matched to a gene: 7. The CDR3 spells CASTLQGSETQYF. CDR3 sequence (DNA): TGTGCCAGCACCTTACAGGGGTCGGAGACCCAGTACTTC.

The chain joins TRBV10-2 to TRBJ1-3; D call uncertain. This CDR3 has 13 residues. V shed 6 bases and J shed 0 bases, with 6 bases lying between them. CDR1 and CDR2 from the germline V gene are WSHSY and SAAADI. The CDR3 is CASRTDSGNTIYF. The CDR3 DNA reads TGCGCCAGCAGAACAGACTCTGGAAACACCATATATTTT.

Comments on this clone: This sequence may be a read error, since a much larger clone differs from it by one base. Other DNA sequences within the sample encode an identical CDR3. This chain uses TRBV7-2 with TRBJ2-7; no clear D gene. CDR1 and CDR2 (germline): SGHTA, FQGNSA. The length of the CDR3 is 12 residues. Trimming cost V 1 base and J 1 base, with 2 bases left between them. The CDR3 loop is CASSLGSYEQYF. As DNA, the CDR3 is TGTGCCAGCAGCTTAGGGTCCTACGAGCAGTACTTC.

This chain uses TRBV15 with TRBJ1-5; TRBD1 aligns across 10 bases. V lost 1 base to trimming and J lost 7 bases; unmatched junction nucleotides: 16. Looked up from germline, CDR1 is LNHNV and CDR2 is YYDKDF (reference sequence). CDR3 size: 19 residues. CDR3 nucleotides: TGTGCCACCAGCAGAGTTCGGGGACAGGGGAAGTTAGCAAGCCAGCCCCAGCATTTT. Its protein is CATSRVRGQGKLASQPQHF.

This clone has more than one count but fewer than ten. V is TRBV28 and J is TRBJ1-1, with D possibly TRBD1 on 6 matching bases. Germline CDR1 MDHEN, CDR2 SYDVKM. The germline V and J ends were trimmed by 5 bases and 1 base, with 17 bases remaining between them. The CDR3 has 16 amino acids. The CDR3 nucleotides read TGTGCCAGCAGTCAAAGAGGACAGCCGCGGAACACTGAAGCTTTCTTT. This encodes CASSQRGQPRNTEAFF.

The CDR3 here is CASSLVRDEQYF. The CDR3 nucleotides are TGCGCCAGCAGCTTGGTTCGGGACGAGCAGTACTTC. The V gene is TRBV5-1, the J gene TRBJ2-7; the D is unclear. The CDR3 extends over 12 amino acids. Per germline, CDR1 SGHRS and CDR2 YFSETQ. V lost 0 bases and J 5 bases, leaving 6 bases between the germline ends.

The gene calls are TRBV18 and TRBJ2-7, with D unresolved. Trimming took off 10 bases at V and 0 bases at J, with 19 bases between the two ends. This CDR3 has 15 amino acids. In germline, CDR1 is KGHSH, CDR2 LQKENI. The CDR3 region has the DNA TGTGCCACAAAAAAGGGCGGCGATAGCTCCTACGAGCAGTACTTC. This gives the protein CATKKGGDSSYEQYF.

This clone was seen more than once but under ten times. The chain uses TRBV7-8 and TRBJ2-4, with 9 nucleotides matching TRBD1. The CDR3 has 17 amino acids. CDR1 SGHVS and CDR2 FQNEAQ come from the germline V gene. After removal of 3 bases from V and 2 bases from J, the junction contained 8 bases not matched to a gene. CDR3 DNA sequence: TGTGCCAGCAGCTTTATTACCGGGACAGGGTCCAAAAACATTCAGTACTTC. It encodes CASSFITGTGSKNIQYF. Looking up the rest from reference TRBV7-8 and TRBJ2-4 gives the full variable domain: GAGVSQSPRYKVAKRGQDVALRCDPISGHVSLFWYQQALGQGPEFLTYFQNEAQLDKSGLPSDRFFAERPEGSVSTLKIQRTQQEDSAVYLCASSFITGTGSKNIQYFGAGTRLSVL.

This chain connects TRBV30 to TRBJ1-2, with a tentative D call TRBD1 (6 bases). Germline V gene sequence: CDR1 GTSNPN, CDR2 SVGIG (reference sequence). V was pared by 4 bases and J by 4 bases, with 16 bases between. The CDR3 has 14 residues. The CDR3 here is CAWTDSGQLYGYTF. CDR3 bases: TGTGCCTGGACGGACTCCGGACAGCTCTATGGCTACACCTTC.

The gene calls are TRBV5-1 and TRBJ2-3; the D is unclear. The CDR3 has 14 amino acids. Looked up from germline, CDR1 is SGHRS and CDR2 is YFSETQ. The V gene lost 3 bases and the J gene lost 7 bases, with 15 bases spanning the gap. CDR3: CASSSYQAPYTQYF. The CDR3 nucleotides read TGCGCCAGCAGCTCCTATCAGGCTCCCTATACGCAGTATTTT.

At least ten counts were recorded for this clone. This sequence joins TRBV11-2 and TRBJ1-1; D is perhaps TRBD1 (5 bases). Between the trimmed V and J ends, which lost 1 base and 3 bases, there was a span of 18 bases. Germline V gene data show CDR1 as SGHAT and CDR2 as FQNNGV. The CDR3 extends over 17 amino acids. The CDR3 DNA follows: TGTGCCAGCAGCTTAGGGTTTTATGGCAGGGAGGACACTGAAGCTTTCTTT. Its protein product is CASSLGFYGREDTEAFF.

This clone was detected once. For the CDR3, the DNA is TGTGCCAGCACCCCGGGGGTGAACACCGGGGAGCTGTTTTTT. Its protein is CASTPGVNTGELFF. V usage is TRBV6-5 and J usage is TRBJ2-2; D is perhaps TRBD2 (6 bases). The CDR3 loop spans 14 amino acids. Germline V gene lookup returns CDR1 MNHEY and CDR2 SVGAGI. V shed 7 bases and J shed 1 base, with 10 bases lying between them.

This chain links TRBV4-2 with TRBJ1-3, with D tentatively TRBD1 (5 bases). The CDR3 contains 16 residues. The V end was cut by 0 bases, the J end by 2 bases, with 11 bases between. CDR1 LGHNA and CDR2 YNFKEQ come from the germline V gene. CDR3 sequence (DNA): TGTGCCAGCAGCCAAGAAGGTCCGGGGGCTGGAAACACCATATATTTT. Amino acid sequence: CASSQEGPGAGNTIYF.

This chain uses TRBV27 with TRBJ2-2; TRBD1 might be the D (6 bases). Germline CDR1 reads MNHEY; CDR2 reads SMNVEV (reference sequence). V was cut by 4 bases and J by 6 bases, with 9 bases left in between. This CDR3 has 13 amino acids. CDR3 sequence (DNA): TGTGCCAGCAGTTCAGGGGATGCCGGGGAGCTGTTTTTT. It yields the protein CASSSGDAGELFF.

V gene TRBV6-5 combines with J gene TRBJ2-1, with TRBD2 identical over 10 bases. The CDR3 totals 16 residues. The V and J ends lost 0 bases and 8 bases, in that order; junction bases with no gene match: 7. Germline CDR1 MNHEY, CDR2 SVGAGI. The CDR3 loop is CASSYSASGSSHEQFF. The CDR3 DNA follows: TGTGCCAGCAGTTACTCCGCTAGCGGGAGCTCGCATGAGCAGTTCTTC.

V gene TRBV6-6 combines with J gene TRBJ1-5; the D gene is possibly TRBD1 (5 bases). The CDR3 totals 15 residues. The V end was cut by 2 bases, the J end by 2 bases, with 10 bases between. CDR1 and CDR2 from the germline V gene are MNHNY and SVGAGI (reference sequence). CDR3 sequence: CASSYGGGGNQPQHF. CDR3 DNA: TGTGCCAGCAGTTACGGGGGAGGGGGCAATCAGCCCCAGCATTTT.

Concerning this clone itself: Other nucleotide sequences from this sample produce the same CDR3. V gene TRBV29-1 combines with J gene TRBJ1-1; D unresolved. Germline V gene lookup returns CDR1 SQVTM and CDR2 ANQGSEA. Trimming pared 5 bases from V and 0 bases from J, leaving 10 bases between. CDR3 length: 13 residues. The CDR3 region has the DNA TGCAGCGTTAAAGGACTGATGAACACTGAAGCTTTCTTT. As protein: CSVKGLMNTEAFF.

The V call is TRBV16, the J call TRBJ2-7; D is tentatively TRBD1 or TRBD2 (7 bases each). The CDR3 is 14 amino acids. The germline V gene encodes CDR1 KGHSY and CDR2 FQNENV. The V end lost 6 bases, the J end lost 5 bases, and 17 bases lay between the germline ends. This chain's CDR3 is CASRHSGRGHEQYF. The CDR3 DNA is TGTGCCAGCAGGCACTCAGGGAGGGGGCACGAGCAGTACTTC.

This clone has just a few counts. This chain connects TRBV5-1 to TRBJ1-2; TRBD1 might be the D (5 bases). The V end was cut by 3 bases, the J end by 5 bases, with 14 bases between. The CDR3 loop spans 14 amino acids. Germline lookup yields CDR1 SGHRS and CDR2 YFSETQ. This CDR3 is CASSSSGTTYGYTF. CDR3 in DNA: TGCGCCAGCAGCTCATCCGGGACGACGTATGGCTACACCTTC.

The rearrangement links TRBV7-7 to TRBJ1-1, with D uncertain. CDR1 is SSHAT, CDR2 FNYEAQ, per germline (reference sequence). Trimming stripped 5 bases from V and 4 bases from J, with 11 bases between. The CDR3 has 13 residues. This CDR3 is CASSPTVGTEAFF. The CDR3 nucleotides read TGTGCCAGCAGCCCCACGGTGGGCACTGAAGCTTTCTTT. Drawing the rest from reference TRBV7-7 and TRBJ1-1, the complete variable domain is GAGVSQSPRYKVTKRGQDVTLRCDPISSHATLYWYQQALGQGPEFLTYFNYEAQPDKSGLPSDRFSAERPEGSISTLTIQRTEQRDSAMYRCASSPTVGTEAFFGQGTRLTVV.

The CDR3 sequence is CASSQARSGSRSYNEQFF. In nucleotides, the CDR3 is TGTGCCAGCAGCCAAGCTAGAAGCGGAAGCAGATCCTACAATGAGCAGTTCTTC. The chain uses TRBV4-2 and TRBJ2-1, with a possible D match to TRBD2 (5 bases). CDR3 size: 18 residues. V lost 1 base and J lost 1, with 17 bases in between. The V gene's germline CDR1 is LGHNA and CDR2 YNFKEQ.

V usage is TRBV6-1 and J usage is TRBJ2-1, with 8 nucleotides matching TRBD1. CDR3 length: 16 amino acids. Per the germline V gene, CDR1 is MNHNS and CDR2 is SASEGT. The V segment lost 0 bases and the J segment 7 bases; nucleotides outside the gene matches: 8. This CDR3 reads CASSEAASGGRNEQFF. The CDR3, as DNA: TGTGCCAGCAGTGAAGCGGCGTCAGGGGGCCGAAATGAGCAGTTCTTC.

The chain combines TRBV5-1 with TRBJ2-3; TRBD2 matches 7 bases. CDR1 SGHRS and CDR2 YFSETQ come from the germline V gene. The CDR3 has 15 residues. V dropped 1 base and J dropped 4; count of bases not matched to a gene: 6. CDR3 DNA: TGCGCCAGCAGCTTGACGCGGGAGAGGGCAGATACGCAGTATTTT. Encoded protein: CASSLTRERADTQYF.

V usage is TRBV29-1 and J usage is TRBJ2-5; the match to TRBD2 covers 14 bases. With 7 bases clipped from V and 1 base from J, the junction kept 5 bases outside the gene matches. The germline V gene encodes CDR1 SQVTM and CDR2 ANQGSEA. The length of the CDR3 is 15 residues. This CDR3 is CSARLAGGSQETQYF. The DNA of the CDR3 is TGCAGCGCCAGACTAGCGGGAGGGAGCCAAGAGACCCAGTACTTC.

The CDR3 protein is CASSAPRQSTGELFF. CDR3 in DNA: TGTGCCAGCAGTGCCCCGAGACAGTCCACCGGGGAGCTGTTTTTT. The rearrangement uses TRBV28 and TRBJ2-2, with D maybe TRBD1 (5 bases). The CDR3 contains 15 residues. CDR1 is MDHEN, CDR2 SYDVKM, per germline. The V gene lost 5 bases and the J gene lost 4 bases, with 14 bases spanning the gap. Full variable domain (missing parts from reference TRBV28 and TRBJ2-2): DVKVTQSSRYLVKRTGEKVFLECVQDMDHENMFWYRQDPGLGLRLIYFSYDVKMKEKGDIPEGYSVSREKKERFSLILESASTNQTSMYLCASSAPRQSTGELFFGEGSRLTVL.

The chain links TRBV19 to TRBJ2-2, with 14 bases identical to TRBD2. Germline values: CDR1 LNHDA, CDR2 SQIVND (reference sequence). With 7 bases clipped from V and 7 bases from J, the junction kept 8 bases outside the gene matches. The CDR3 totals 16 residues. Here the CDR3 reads CASNPGLAGASGELFF. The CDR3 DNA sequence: TGTGCCAGTAATCCGGGACTAGCGGGAGCGAGCGGGGAGCTGTTTTTT.

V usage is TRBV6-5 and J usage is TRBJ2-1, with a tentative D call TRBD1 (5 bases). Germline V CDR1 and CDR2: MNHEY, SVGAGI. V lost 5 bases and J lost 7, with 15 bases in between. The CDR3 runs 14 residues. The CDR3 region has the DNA TGTGCCAGCAGTATGGGGCAGGGTGGGAATGAGCAGTTCTTC. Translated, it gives CASSMGQGGNEQFF.

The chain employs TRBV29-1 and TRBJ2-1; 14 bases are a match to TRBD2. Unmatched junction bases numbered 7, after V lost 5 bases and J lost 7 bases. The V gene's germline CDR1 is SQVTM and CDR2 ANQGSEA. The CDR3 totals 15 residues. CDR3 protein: CSVRGLAGVINEQFF. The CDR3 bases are TGCAGCGTTCGGGGACTAGCGGGAGTAATTAATGAGCAGTTCTTC.